Each of the 16 T cell receptor beta chains below was sequenced from the same sample in a study of blood T cells in healthy people across ages. The use of a sample-barcoded 5' primer and a J-beta primer mix characterized a second PCR of about 7 to 12 cycles. From the 5' RACE reads, TCRdb called clonotypes with MiXCR, one entry per CDR3 protein. The sample carries roughly 800,000 distinct CDR3 sequences, just under 25% recorded once. The same sample was also used in a study of T cells of mothers and their children.

The sequenced material came from blood. These receptors all stem from a boy between 5 and 17 years old in good health.

This clonotype was seen a handful of times. The chain employs TRBV28 and TRBJ2-5; D uncertain. V was pared by 5 bases and J by 2 bases, with 18 bases between. CDR3 length: 16 residues. The germline V gene encodes CDR1 MDHEN and CDR2 SYDVKM. CDR3 nucleotide sequence: TGTGCCAGCAGTCCCGCTACCTCGCGAATTCAAGAGACCCAGTACTTC. It encodes CASSPATSRIQETQYF.

The CDR3 region is CSASGSYEQYF. CDR3 DNA sequence: TGCAGTGCTAGCGGATCCTACGAGCAGTACTTC. The V and J genes are TRBV20-1 and TRBJ2-7; D remains ambiguous. The CDR3 runs 11 residues. Germline CDR1 reads DFQATT; CDR2 reads SNEGSKA (reference sequence). Trimming cost V 3 bases and J 1 base, with 4 bases left between them.

V usage is TRBV28 and J usage is TRBJ2-7; D may correspond to TRBD1 or TRBD2 (5 bases each). V shed 5 bases and J shed 0 bases, with 14 bases lying between them. Germline V gives CDR1 MDHEN, CDR2 SYDVKM. The CDR3 runs to 15 residues. CDR3 protein: CASSDPGPSSYEQYF. CDR3 nucleotide sequence: TGTGCCAGCAGTGATCCGGGACCCAGCTCCTACGAGCAGTACTTC.

The table lists this clonotype with a few counts. Germline and junction disagree at one end, which may indicate a read error. The chain is built from TRBV28 and TRBJ2-5; 11 bases agree with TRBD1. The germline CDR1 and CDR2 sequences are MDHEN and SYDVKM. This CDR3 is 16 amino acids long. In DNA, the CDR3 is TGTGCCAGCAGTGCCCCGGACAGGGGGCTTCAAGAGACCCGGTACTTC. It specifies CASSAPDRGLQETRYF.

This clonotype has only a few counts. The V gene is TRBV20-1, the J gene TRBJ2-3, with D tentatively TRBD1 or TRBD2 (6 bases each). Trimming removed 3 bases at V and 2 bases at J, with 9 bases between. The V gene's germline CDR1 is DFQATT and CDR2 SNEGSKA (reference sequence). The CDR3 totals 13 residues. CDR3 amino acids: CSASGGPTDTQYF. The DNA for the CDR3 is TGCAGTGCTAGCGGGGGCCCCACAGATACGCAGTATTTT.

V is TRBV20-1 and J is TRBJ2-1; D unresolved. The CDR3 loop spans 14 amino acids. The V gene's germline CDR1 is DFQATT and CDR2 SNEGSKA (reference sequence). With 5 bases removed from V and 1 base from J, the gap between germline ends came to 12 bases. The CDR3 sequence: CSARLLGSYNEQFF. The CDR3 DNA reads TGCAGTGCTCGCCTACTGGGATCCTACAATGAGCAGTTCTTC.

CDR3 DNA: TGTGCCATCAGTAGGGACAGGGTTGTCGGCACAGATACGCAGTATTTT. It translates to CAISRDRVVGTDTQYF. The rearrangement joins TRBV10-3 to TRBJ2-3, with 9 nucleotides matching TRBD1. The trim removed 5 bases at V and 1 base at J, leaving 7 bases unmatched. This CDR3 contains 16 residues. CDR1 is ENHRY, CDR2 SYGVKD, per germline.

This clonotype occurred a few times. This chain links TRBV28 with TRBJ1-2; D may be TRBD1 (5 bases). The CDR3 length is 16 residues. With 5 bases removed from V and 2 bases from J, the gap between germline ends came to 18 bases. Germline loops: CDR1 MDHEN, CDR2 SYDVKM. The CDR3 DNA follows: TGTGCCAGCAGTCCCCAAACAGGACTCATAAACTATGGCTACACCTTC. It encodes CASSPQTGLINYGYTF.

This clonotype came up a few times. CDR3 protein: CSATPNRGLNSPLHF. The CDR3 coding sequence is TGCAGTGCTACCCCGAACAGGGGACTTAATTCACCCCTCCACTTT. The chain combines TRBV20-1 with TRBJ1-6, with 7 bases identical to TRBD1. CDR3 length: 15 residues. CDR1 is DFQATT and CDR2 is SNEGSKA in the germline V gene (reference sequence). J lost 6 bases, V lost 4 bases, and 9 bases had no gene match.

This clonotype was detected only a few times. The chain is built from TRBV18 and TRBJ2-6, with D perhaps TRBD1 or TRBD2 (5 bases each). The V end was cut by 1 base, the J end by 4 bases, with 11 bases between. The CDR3 covers 16 residues. Looked up from germline, CDR1 is KGHSH and CDR2 is LQKENI. This CDR3 is CASSPLNGAGANVLTF. The DNA of the CDR3 is TGTGCCAGCTCACCACTTAACGGGGCGGGGGCCAACGTCCTGACTTTC.

A few counts support this clonotype. This chain links TRBV19 with TRBJ2-5; no reliable D call. V was pared by 3 bases and J by 5 bases, with 13 bases between. Per germline, CDR1 LNHDA and CDR2 SQIVND (reference sequence). There are 14 residues in the CDR3. The CDR3 region has the DNA TGTGCCAGTAGTATGACCCTCAACGGGGAGACCCAGTACTTC. The encoded protein is CASSMTLNGETQYF.

In this sample, this clonotype turned up a few times. This sequence joins TRBV20-1 and TRBJ2-5, with TRBD2 matching over 7 bases. The J call may be in error: the DNA end matches TRBJ2-7 better. CDR3 length: 13 amino acids. Per germline, CDR1 DFQATT and CDR2 SNEGSKA (reference sequence). CDR3 nucleotide sequence: TGCAGTGCCCGAAAAGTCGGGGGGAACGAGCAGTACTTC. Translated: CSARKVGGNEQYF.

This chain joins TRBV28 and TRBJ2-1; D perhaps matches TRBD2 (7 bases). V was pared by 6 bases and J by 7 bases, with 25 bases between. CDR1 and CDR2 (germline): MDHEN, SYDVKM. This CDR3 is 17 amino acids long. The CDR3 sequence: CASSTNWGGQRENEQFF. The CDR3 nucleotides are TGTGCCAGCAGCACCAATTGGGGGGGCCAGCGGGAAAATGAGCAGTTCTTC.

Only a few counts were recorded for this clonotype. V usage is TRBV27 and J usage is TRBJ1-2; the match to TRBD1 covers 7 bases. CDR3 size: 14 residues. Per germline, CDR1 MNHEY and CDR2 SMNVEV (reference sequence). V lost 2 bases to trimming and J lost 4 bases; unmatched junction nucleotides: 4. The CDR3 sequence: CASSLDDRAYGYTF. As DNA, the CDR3 is TGTGCCAGCAGTTTAGACGACAGGGCCTATGGCTACACCTTC.

The rearrangement uses TRBV3-1 and TRBJ1-1; D is perhaps TRBD1 (5 bases). The V gene lost 5 bases and the J gene lost 4 bases, with 17 bases spanning the gap. The CDR3 covers 15 residues. Germline CDR1 and CDR2: LGHDT and YNNKEL (reference sequence). The CDR3 sequence: CASSWGAGYGTEAFF. In DNA, the CDR3 is TGTGCCAGCAGCTGGGGTGCAGGGTATGGCACTGAAGCTTTCTTT.

V and J are TRBV12-3 or TRBV12-4 and TRBJ1-1, with 8 bases aligning to TRBD1. This CDR3 spans 14 amino acids. J lost 6 bases, V lost 6 bases, and 9 bases had no gene match. The CDR3 DNA reads TGTGCCAGCAGCATACAGGGGGTTTGGGCTGAAGCTTTCTTT. Amino acids: CASSIQGVWAEAFF.